One TCR beta chain is described in this entry. The V end was cut by 4 bases, the J end by 4 bases, with 6 bases between. CDR3 length: 11 residues. Germline V gene sequence: CDR1 SGHTS, CDR2 YDEGEE. Under the authors' procedure: Amplification with reference gene primers provided the estimates of nucleated cell counts. Repertoires were generated with immunoSEQ multiplex PCR, while TCRdb's copy carries only in-frame clones and drops some. V and J calls and clone size are as listed in that table; D and trimming were resolved from the DNA. Of approximately 91,000 clones in the sample, 75% to 90% were seen once. The data belong to a study of blood T cell repertoires in COVID-19. About the research overall: Spain, Italy and the United States supplied samples that represented acute and convalescent COVID-19. The cDNA or gDNA used as material had been derived from T cells, B-cell-depleted T cells, or PBMCs.

V and J are TRBV5-8 and TRBJ2-7; D is undetermined. The source is a human donor in a cohort sampled during active COVID-19. The sample comprised peripheral blood. The CDR3 DNA reads as TGTGCCAGCAGCGTAATGTACGAGCAGTACTTC. Protein: CASSVMYEQYF.